These 32 T cell receptor beta chains originate from one sample sequenced in a study of T cells in localized non-small cell lung cancer. Produced via immunoSEQ multiplex PCR; TCRdb's table is partial and in-frame only. There are 45,000 or so clones in the sample; about 88% occur only once, and over 2% lies in the top ten. The sequencing here drew on PBMCs, taken before any cancer treatment. These receptor sequences come from a man between 35 and 75 years old with stage II lung adenocarcinoma.

The chain couples TRBV6-1 to TRBJ2-7, with TRBD1 matching 9 bases. There are 14 residues in the CDR3. Looked up from germline, CDR1 is MNHNS and CDR2 is SASEGT. The junction had 3 bases not matched to a gene; V was cut back by 3 bases and J by 3 bases. CDR3 residues: CASSDRDRVYEQYV. CDR3 in DNA: TGTGCCAGCAGTGACCGGGACAGGGTCTACGAGCAGTACGTC.

The rearrangement uses TRBV2 and TRBJ1-5; the D is unclear. Germline lookup yields CDR1 SNHLY and CDR2 FYNNEI. Trimming took off 3 bases at V and 3 bases at J, with 9 bases between the two ends. The CDR3 length is 14 residues. The CDR3 region has the DNA TGTGCCAGCAGTGACGGGGATTCCAATCAGCCCCAGCATTTT. Translated: CASSDGDSNQPQHF.

This chain joins TRBV7-2 and TRBJ1-2; 8 bases are shared with TRBD1. The ends lost 0 bases at V and 5 bases at J; junction bases unmatched: 5. In germline, CDR1 is SGHTA, CDR2 FQGNSA. CDR3 length: 15 amino acids. As DNA, the CDR3 is TGTGCCAGCAGCTTAGCCCAGGACAGGGAATATGGCTACACCTTC. This sequence encodes CASSLAQDREYGYTF.

V and J are TRBV13 and TRBJ1-2, with unresolved D. The germline gives CDR1 PRHDT, CDR2 FYEKMQ (reference sequence). The V and J ends lost 3 bases and 6 bases respectively, with 11 bases between them. CDR3 length: 13 residues. As DNA, the CDR3 is TGTGCCAGCAGCTTTCTCCAGGATCATGGCTACACCTTC. It codes for CASSFLQDHGYTF.

The rearrangement links TRBV6-1 to TRBJ2-7, with TRBD1 matching over 10 bases. The CDR3 length is 14 residues. V shed 6 bases, J shed 5 bases, and the junction held 7 bases outside the gene matches. Germline loops: CDR1 MNHNS, CDR2 SASEGT. The DNA of the CDR3 is TGTGCCAGCAGGGCCTTTGGACAGGGGGACGAGCAGTACGTC. It specifies CASRAFGQGDEQYV.

The CDR3 coding sequence is TGTGCCAGCAGCCAAGTGGTCTCTTCACCCCTCCACTTT. Encoded protein: CASSQVVSSPLHF. This rearrangement joins TRBV14 to TRBJ1-6; D ambiguous. The CDR3 is 13 residues long. V lost 1 base and J 9 bases, leaving 7 bases between the germline ends. Germline V gives CDR1 SGHDN, CDR2 FVKESK. The full variable domain, with the rest looked up from reference TRBV14 and TRBJ1-6, is EAGVTQFPSHSVIEKGQTVTLRCDPISGHDNLYWYRRVMGKEIKFLLHFVKESKQDESGMPNNRFLAERTGGTYSTLKVQPAELEDSGVYFCASSQVVSSPLHFGNGTRLTVT.

The genes are TRBV2 and TRBJ2-7, with D perhaps TRBD1 or TRBD2 (6 bases each). V was cut by 4 bases and J by 3 bases, with 13 bases left in between. The CDR3 loop spans 14 amino acids. Germline V CDR1 and CDR2: SNHLY, FYNNEI. The CDR3 spells CASSGSRGGYEQYF. As DNA, the CDR3 is TGTGCCAGCAGTGGTTCCAGGGGAGGCTACGAGCAGTACTTC.

The chain carries TRBV19 and TRBJ1-2; weak D call: TRBD1 (5 bases). CDR3 size: 16 residues. Per the germline V gene, CDR1 is LNHDA and CDR2 is SQIVND (reference sequence). Trimming took 3 bases from V and 8 from J, leaving 22 bases between them. The CDR3 loop reads CASSIYQGTGTGGYTF. The CDR3 bases are TGTGCCAGTAGTATCTACCAGGGAACAGGCACGGGCGGCTACACCTTC.

V is TRBV18 and J is TRBJ2-3, with D unresolved. The CDR3 is made up of 14 amino acids. The germline V gene has CDR1 KGHSH and CDR2 LQKENI. V was pared by 5 bases and J by 3 bases, with 12 bases between. CDR3 loop: CASSRETETDTQYF. CDR3 sequence (DNA): TGTGCCAGCTCAAGAGAGACGGAGACAGATACGCAGTATTTT. The complete variable domain, with remaining parts taken from reference TRBV18 and TRBJ2-3, reads NAGVMQNPRHLVRRRGQEARLRCSPMKGHSHVYWYRQLPEEGLKFMVYLQKENIIDESGMPKERFSAEFPKEGPSILRIQQVVRGDSAAYFCASSRETETDTQYFGPGTRLTVL.

The chain links TRBV10-2 to TRBJ1-1; 7 nucleotides line up with TRBD1. The CDR3 loop spans 17 amino acids. Germline lookup yields CDR1 WSHSY and CDR2 SAAADI. The V gene end was trimmed by 7 bases and the J gene end by 1 base; junction bases not matched to a gene: 15. CDR3 nucleotide sequence: TGCGCCAGCATGTTGAACAGGGGCGAAAGTTGGAACACTGAAGCTTTCTTT. Amino acids: CASMLNRGESWNTEAFF.

The chain recombines TRBV9 with TRBJ1-3; 7 bases fit TRBD1. The germline CDR1 and CDR2 sequences are SGDLS and YYNGEE. The CDR3 runs 14 residues. V lost 3 bases, J lost 4 bases, and 4 bases stayed unmatched. This CDR3 reads CASSATGSGNTIYF. Written as DNA, the CDR3 is TGTGCCAGCAGCGCGACAGGGTCGGGAAACACCATATATTTT.

This clone was picked up a small number of times. The chain combines TRBV2 with TRBJ1-5, with a weak D call TRBD1 (5 bases). The V end was cut by 4 bases, the J end by 0 bases, with 7 bases between. Germline V CDR1 and CDR2: SNHLY, FYNNEI. CDR3 length equals 14 residues. The CDR3 coding sequence is TGTGCCAGCAGTGGGGGGTATAGCAATCAGCCCCAGCATTTT. Translated, it gives CASSGGYSNQPQHF.

The gene calls are TRBV5-1 and TRBJ2-3; TRBD2 aligns across 10 bases. V trimming: 0 bases; J trimming: 4 bases; junction bases outside the gene matches: 2. The CDR3 loop spans 15 amino acids. Germline CDR1 is SGHRS and CDR2 is YFSETQ. The CDR3 bases are TGCGCCAGCAGCTTGGAGCGGGGGGGTTCAGATACGCAGTATTTT. Translating gives CASSLERGGSDTQYF.

The rearrangement uses TRBV19 and TRBJ1-4; 7 bases are shared with TRBD1. The germline CDR1 and CDR2 sequences are LNHDA and SQIVND (reference sequence). This CDR3 contains 14 residues. After removal of 10 bases from V and 3 bases from J, the junction contained 8 bases not matched to a gene. The DNA of the CDR3 is TGTGCCACCAAAGAAGACAGGGCTAATGAAAAACTGTTTTTT. Translating it yields CATKEDRANEKLFF.

J is TRBJ2-3 and V is TRBV7-8; D gene uncertain. V was pared by 0 bases and J by 4 bases, with 11 bases between. The CDR3 spans 15 residues. Germline V gene data show CDR1 as SGHVS and CDR2 as FQNEAQ. The CDR3 DNA reads TGTGCCAGCAGCTTAGCGGGCATAGCCGCAGATACGCAGTATTTT. Residues: CASSLAGIAADTQYF.

This clone was seen more than once but under ten times. The chain carries TRBV6-1 and TRBJ2-7, with 7 bases aligning to TRBD1. This CDR3 spans 13 amino acids. Germline V gives CDR1 MNHNS, CDR2 SASEGT. V was pared by 6 bases and J by 2 bases, with 4 bases of the junction left unmatched. The CDR3 nucleotides are TGTGCCAGCAGCTTGCAGGGGGCCTACGAGCAGTACTTC. Translation: CASSLQGAYEQYF.

The chain couples TRBV28 to TRBJ1-2; D gene ambiguous. Looked up from germline, CDR1 is MDHEN and CDR2 is SYDVKM. V lost 3 bases, J lost 6 bases, and 8 bases lay in between. The CDR3 is made up of 12 amino acids. The CDR3, as DNA: TGTGCCAGCAGTTTTGGGCAAAATGGCTACACCTTC. It encodes CASSFGQNGYTF.

This chain uses TRBV6-1 with TRBJ1-2, with 10 bases identical to TRBD1. J gave up 6 bases and V 6 bases, and 7 bases lay outside the gene matches. CDR3 length equals 14 residues. Germline CDR1 and CDR2: MNHNS and SASEGT. CDR3 sequence (DNA): TGTGCCAGCAGCTCAAGGGGACAGGGGCATGGCTACACCTTC. It encodes CASSSRGQGHGYTF.

The gene calls are TRBV30 and TRBJ1-3; 9 bases agree with TRBD1. This CDR3 contains 14 residues. From germline, CDR1 is GTSNPN and CDR2 SVGIG (reference sequence). Germline trimming cut 3 bases from V and 4 bases from J; bases unmatched to any gene: 4. The CDR3 sequence: CAWRDRGWGNTIYF. In DNA form, the CDR3 reads TGTGCCTGGAGGGACAGGGGATGGGGAAACACCATATATTTT.

J is TRBJ2-1 and V is TRBV5-4; D might be TRBD2 (5 bases). V was cut by 5 bases and J by 3 bases, with 9 bases left in between. Germline assignment: CDR1 SGHNT and CDR2 YYREEE (reference sequence). The CDR3 has 13 amino acids. The CDR3 spells CASSFTSYNEQFF. The CDR3 DNA reads TGTGCCAGCAGTTTTACTAGCTACAATGAGCAGTTCTTC.

The chain carries TRBV7-9 and TRBJ1-2; TRBD1 aligns across 7 bases. The J segment lost 8 bases and the V segment lost 6 bases, leaving 9 bases of the junction unmatched. Germline-derived CDR1 and CDR2 are SEHNR and FQNEAQ (reference sequence). The CDR3 length is 13 residues. CDR3 in amino acids: CASRTRQGRGYTF. CDR3 nucleotide sequence: TGTGCCAGCAGGACTAGACAGGGACGAGGCTACACCTTC.

The rearrangement uses TRBV15 and TRBJ2-3; 13 bases line up with TRBD2. The V and J ends lost 1 base and 2 bases, in that order; junction bases with no gene match: 6. Germline V lookup: CDR1 LNHNV, CDR2 YYDKDF (reference sequence). This CDR3 has 18 amino acids. CDR3 sequence reads: CATSRGPGLAGFTDTQYF. In DNA form, the CDR3 reads TGTGCCACCAGCAGAGGCCCGGGACTAGCGGGATTCACAGATACGCAGTATTTT.

The chain couples TRBV5-1 to TRBJ2-2, with 7 bases that match TRBD1. CDR3 size: 14 residues. Germline V gives CDR1 SGHRS, CDR2 YFSETQ. Trimming cost V 2 bases and J 5 bases; bases outside gene matches: 3. CDR3 sequence reads: CASSFPQGTGELFF. CDR3 in DNA: TGCGCCAGCAGCTTCCCACAGGGGACCGGGGAGCTGTTTTTT.

The chain links TRBV12-2 to TRBJ2-3; TRBD2 is taken as the D call from the table, unchecked against the DNA. TRBV12-2 is flagged as a pseudogene. The CDR3 is made up of 15 amino acids. CDR3 amino acids: CASRLIWGGADTQYF. In nucleotides, the CDR3 is TGTGCAAGTCGCTTAATTTGGGGGGGTGCAGATACGCAGTATTTT.

V and J are TRBV7-6 and TRBJ1-2; 9 bases map to TRBD1. Germline V gene sequence: CDR1 SGHVS, CDR2 FNYEAQ. The V and J ends lost 5 bases and 9 bases, in that order; junction bases with no gene match: 13. The CDR3 spans 15 residues. The CDR3 DNA sequence: TGTGCCAGCAGCCCCGGGACAGGGAATAAGAGGAGCTACACCTTC. It encodes CASSPGTGNKRSYTF.

V is TRBV27 and J is TRBJ2-1; 9 bases fit TRBD2. Germline CDR1 MNHEY, CDR2 SMNVEV (reference sequence). This CDR3 has 15 residues. V shed 6 bases, J shed 3 bases, and the junction held 6 bases outside the gene matches. CDR3 loop: CASRKRGVGYNEQFF. DNA of the CDR3: TGTGCCAGCAGGAAGCGGGGGGTGGGCTACAATGAGCAGTTCTTC.

V usage is TRBV2 and J usage is TRBJ2-1, with D tentatively TRBD1 (5 bases). V was clipped by 5 bases and J by 6 bases, with 14 bases between them. The length of the CDR3 is 14 residues. Germline CDR1 and CDR2: SNHLY and FYNNEI. DNA for the CDR3: TGTGCCAGCAGTTACTCGATCCAGGGCAATGAGCAGTTCTTC. It codes for CASSYSIQGNEQFF.

This clone was counted a single time. In the same sample, other DNA sequences code for this CDR3. The CDR3 loop reads CASSYSGGETQYF. The CDR3 DNA reads TGTGCCAGCAGTTACTCCGGGGGAGAGACCCAGTACTTC. The chain couples TRBV6-6 to TRBJ2-5, with D perhaps matching TRBD2 (6 bases). CDR3 length: 13 amino acids. From germline, CDR1 is MNHNY and CDR2 SVGAGI (reference sequence). V gave up 0 bases and J gave up 4 bases, with 6 bases separating them.

The gene calls are TRBV9 and TRBJ1-3; D is undetermined. The CDR3 spans 12 residues. Germline CDR1 and CDR2: SGDLS and YYNGEE. Deletions cut 2 bases from V and 8 bases from J, with 8 bases between. This CDR3 reads CASSVHGDTIYF. The CDR3 DNA reads as TGTGCCAGCAGCGTCCATGGGGACACCATATATTTT.

This clone has just one count. V usage is TRBV19 and J usage is TRBJ1-2; a weak D match, TRBD1 (6 bases). The CDR3 runs 15 residues. Germline V lookup: CDR1 LNHDA, CDR2 SQIVND (reference sequence). V lost 5 bases, J lost 3 bases, and 16 bases lay in between. The CDR3 sequence is CASSHEDSVDYGYTF. In DNA, the CDR3 is TGTGCCAGTAGTCACGAGGACAGCGTGGACTATGGCTACACCTTC.

The chain has TRBV5-4 and TRBJ2-7; D is tentatively TRBD1 or TRBD2 (6 bases each). This CDR3 is built from 14 residues. Germline V gene data show CDR1 as SGHNT and CDR2 as YYREEE (reference sequence). Trimming took 5 bases from V and 2 from J, leaving 14 bases between them. CDR3 DNA sequence: TGTGCCAGCAGTCCCGGGGGCATGCCCTACGAGCAGTACTTC. It specifies CASSPGGMPYEQYF.

This clone turned up a few times. The chain links TRBV5-5 to TRBJ1-2; the D gene is possibly TRBD1 (5 bases). CDR3 length equals 16 residues. V gave up 4 bases and J gave up 6 bases, with 22 bases separating them. Germline lookup yields CDR1 SGHKS and CDR2 YYEKEE (reference sequence). The CDR3 protein is CASSQSGRGNVDGYTF. The CDR3 DNA sequence: TGTGCCAGCAGCCAGTCGGGACGGGGGAACGTGGATGGCTACACCTTC.